The clone carrying this T cell receptor (beta chain) appeared a few times. Its antigen is undetermined. The CDR3 is 19 amino acids. With 0 bases removed from V and 0 bases from J, the gap between germline ends came to 15 bases. The germline V gene has CDR1 LGHNA and CDR2 YSLEER. This entry belongs to a study of naive and memory T cell subsets. Points from the study as a whole: Over 95% of naive TCR sequences appeared only once after error correction, unlike memory subsets. Between naive and memory subsets, TCR abundance power law exponents differed. Especially in CD8 cells, naive repertoires contained a few larger clonotypes, possibly CD45RA-re-expressing memory cells.

After the first PCR, alpha and beta chain libraries were processed separately. Cells stained for CD3, CD4, CD8, CD45RA and CD27 were sorted into four subsets. Two oligonucleotides, mixed equimolar, formed the beta constant-region primer covering TRBC1 and TRBC2. The ligated cDNA underwent four PCR rounds using SP2 and nested alpha and beta constant-region primers. MiXCR was run by TCRdb on the UMI-ligation and nested PCR reads, yielding one entry per CDR3 protein. The sample consists of some 82,000 distinct CDR3 sequences, around 10% of them appearing once. This TCR was sampled from a human donor in good health. This chain connects TRBV4-3 to TRBJ1-6; tentatively, D is TRBD1 (5 bases). The sequencing sample was made of naive CD4+ T cells from blood. The CDR3 nucleotides are TGCGCCAGCAGCCAAGAGGGACCCTCACTTAGCTCCTATAATTCACCCCTCCACTTT. Translating it yields CASSQEGPSLSSYNSPLHF.